Listed here are 22 T cell receptor beta chains from one sample, sequenced in a study of cytomegalovirus exposure and HLA in healthy donors. PCR employed 60 Vbeta and 13 Jbeta primers. Profiled with immunoSEQ multiplex PCR; TCRdb holds only in-frame clones, not every one. The sample lists around 120,000 clones, around 75% occurring once. The sequencing sample was made of PBMCs. The receptors derive from a woman aged 18-35 years in good health and CMV-seronegative.

J is TRBJ2-7 and V is TRBV2, with unresolved D. The germline V and J ends were trimmed by 7 bases and 7 bases, with 5 bases remaining between them. The V gene's germline CDR1 is SNHLY and CDR2 FYNNEI. The CDR3 consists of 9 residues. CDR3 DNA: TGTGCCAGCAACCGGGAGCAGTACTTC. This gives the protein CASNREQYF.

J is TRBJ2-7 and V is TRBV5-6; 7 bases fit TRBD1. CDR3 length equals 11 residues. CDR1 and CDR2 from the germline V gene are SGHDT and YYEEEE. Trimming cost V 7 bases and J 5 bases; bases outside gene matches: 3. CDR3: CASGTGDEQYF. The CDR3 DNA is TGTGCCAGCGGAACAGGGGACGAGCAGTACTTC.

Only a few counts were recorded for this clone. The chain links TRBV18 to TRBJ1-3; 8 nucleotides match TRBD1. Per the germline V gene, CDR1 is KGHSH and CDR2 is LQKENI. This CDR3 spans 16 amino acids. Trimming took 2 bases from V and 5 from J; bases not matched to a gene: 8. The CDR3 protein is CASSPGTGRERNTIYF. CDR3 in DNA: TGTGCCAGCTCACCAGGGACAGGACGGGAAAGAAACACCATATATTTT.

The V call is TRBV2, the J call TRBJ1-1, with D maybe TRBD1 (6 bases). This CDR3 is built from 15 residues. CDR1 is SNHLY and CDR2 is FYNNEI in the germline V gene. Trimming cost V 4 bases and J 0 bases, with 12 bases left between them. The CDR3: CASSGRTAMNTEAFF. The CDR3 DNA sequence: TGTGCCAGCAGTGGGCGGACAGCCATGAACACTGAAGCTTTCTTT.

This sequence joins TRBV6-6 and TRBJ2-2, with a weak D call TRBD1 (6 bases). The CDR3 has 15 residues. The germline V and J ends were trimmed by 2 bases and 7 bases, with 14 bases remaining between them. Germline V CDR1 and CDR2: MNHNY, SVGAGI (reference sequence). CDR3 nucleotides: TGTGCCAGCAGTTACCCGGCAGGGGTGAACGGGGAGCTGTTTTTT. It specifies CASSYPAGVNGELFF.

This chain joins TRBV7-9 and TRBJ2-1; 7 nucleotides line up with TRBD2. CDR1 is SEHNR, CDR2 FQNEAQ, per germline (reference sequence). The CDR3 sequence is 11 residues long. V lost 6 bases, J lost 10 bases, and 3 bases stayed unmatched. The CDR3, as DNA: TGTGCCAGCAGTGCCGGGGGGGAGCAGTTCTTC. Protein: CASSAGGEQFF.

This clone has only a few counts. V usage is TRBV7-8 and J usage is TRBJ2-7, with a possible D match to TRBD2 (5 bases). This CDR3 contains 14 residues. The germline V gene has CDR1 SGHVS and CDR2 FQNEAQ. Trimming removed 6 bases from V and 3 bases from J, with 15 bases in between. The CDR3 bases are TGTGCCAGCAGACTAGGACCGACGGGCTACGAGCAGTACTTC. It encodes CASRLGPTGYEQYF. Together with reference TRBV7-8 and TRBJ2-7, the CDR3 gives the full variable domain: GAGVSQSPRYKVAKRGQDVALRCDPISGHVSLFWYQQALGQGPEFLTYFQNEAQLDKSGLPSDRFFAERPEGSVSTLKIQRTQQEDSAVYLCASRLGPTGYEQYFGPGTRLTVT.

This clone was seen only a few times. The rearrangement uses TRBV5-8 and TRBJ2-5; D not certain. The CDR3 contains 14 residues. The germline V gene encodes CDR1 SGHTS and CDR2 YDEGEE. The V and J ends lost 4 bases and 7 bases respectively, with 17 bases between them. CDR3 in DNA: TGTGCCAGCAGCAAGATGGAAGGCACGGGGACCCAGTACTTC. Its translation: CASSKMEGTGTQYF.

The V and J genes are TRBV30 and TRBJ2-1; TRBD1 might be the D (6 bases). Germline values: CDR1 GTSNPN, CDR2 SVGIG (reference sequence). V was clipped by 0 bases and J by 10 bases, with 13 bases between them. CDR3 length: 13 amino acids. CDR3 nucleotides: TGTGCCTGGAGTGTAAGTGGGACACGGGAGCAGTTCTTC. Translated: CAWSVSGTREQFF.

V usage is TRBV5-1 and J usage is TRBJ1-4, with TRBD1 matching over 10 bases. CDR3 length: 17 residues. V gave up 2 bases and J gave up 8 bases; unmatched junction bases: 12. Germline-derived CDR1 and CDR2 are SGHRS and YFSETQ. The CDR3 sequence: CASSFVAGQGVEEKLFF. The CDR3, as DNA: TGCGCCAGCAGCTTCGTAGCCGGACAGGGGGTTGAGGAAAAACTGTTTTTT.

J is TRBJ2-1 and V is TRBV5-6; D gene uncertain. The CDR3 spans 13 residues. Trimming stripped 5 bases from V and 12 bases from J, with 18 bases between. CDR1 is SGHDT, CDR2 YYEEEE, per germline. CDR3 sequence: CASRSPIIFGQFF. In nucleotides, the CDR3 is TGTGCCAGCAGGTCGCCAATAATATTCGGGCAGTTCTTC.

CDR3 residues: CASSLTGRTDTQYF. Here the CDR3 DNA reads TGTGCCAGCAGTTTGACAGGGAGAACAGATACGCAGTATTTT. The chain is built from TRBV28 and TRBJ2-3; TRBD1 aligns across 7 bases. The CDR3 runs 14 residues. Unmatched junction bases numbered 3, after V lost 3 bases and J lost 3 bases. Germline V CDR1 and CDR2: MDHEN, SYDVKM.

J is TRBJ1-1 and V is TRBV9, with 8 nucleotides matching TRBD1. The CDR3 contains 15 residues. V dropped 3 bases and J dropped 5; count of bases not matched to a gene: 9. CDR1 and CDR2 from the germline V gene are SGDLS and YYNGEE. The CDR3 region is CASSGALDRGTEAFF. DNA for the CDR3: TGTGCCAGCAGCGGTGCCCTAGACAGGGGAACTGAAGCTTTCTTT.

The chain couples TRBV2 to TRBJ2-2; the match to TRBD2 covers 8 bases. The trim removed 8 bases at V and 2 bases at J, leaving 4 bases unmatched. CDR1 and CDR2 (germline): SNHLY, FYNNEI. The CDR3 loop spans 14 amino acids. CDR3 bases: TGTGCCAGCTCAGGGACTAGAAACACCGGGGAGCTGTTTTTT. Translated: CASSGTRNTGELFF.

The chain joins TRBV2 to TRBJ2-3; 8 bases are a match to TRBD1. The CDR3 is made up of 13 amino acids. V was pared by 11 bases and J by 0 bases, with 4 bases of the junction left unmatched. Per the germline V gene, CDR1 is SNHLY and CDR2 is FYNNEI. CDR3 protein: CADRTGSTDTQYF. Written as DNA, the CDR3 is TGTGCCGACCGGACAGGGAGCACAGATACGCAGTATTTT. The full variable domain, with the rest looked up from reference TRBV2 and TRBJ2-3, is EPEVTQTPSHQVTQMGQEVILRCVPISNHLYFYWYRQILGQKVEFLVSFYNNEISEKSEIFDDQFSVERPDGSNFTLKIRSTKLEDSAMYFCADRTGSTDTQYFGPGTRLTVL.

This sequence joins TRBV6-1 and TRBJ1-1; TRBD1 matches 8 bases. The CDR3 totals 13 residues. After removal of 7 bases from V and 4 bases from J, the junction contained 5 bases not matched to a gene. CDR1 and CDR2 (germline): MNHNS, SASEGT. For the CDR3, the DNA is TGTGCCAGCACCTTAACAGGGGGCACTGAAGCTTTCTTT. Its protein product is CASTLTGGTEAFF.

The chain joins TRBV29-1 to TRBJ2-1; TRBD2 agrees at 7 bases. The CDR3 length is 14 residues. Germline-derived CDR1 and CDR2 are SQVTM and ANQGSEA. J was trimmed by 0 bases and V by 1 base; bases with no gene match: 0. DNA for the CDR3: TGCAGCGTTGAAGGGACTAGCTCCTACAATGAGCAGTTCTTC. It translates to CSVEGTSSYNEQFF.

The rearrangement links TRBV5-1 to TRBJ1-4, with D uncertain. Trimming shortened V by 5 bases and J by 0 bases, and 8 bases separated the two germline ends. Germline values: CDR1 SGHRS, CDR2 YFSETQ. This CDR3 comprises 14 residues. The CDR3 DNA reads TGCGCCAGCAGTTCCGCGACAACTAATGAAAAACTGTTTTTT. Amino acid sequence: CASSSATTNEKLFF.

This chain joins TRBV14 and TRBJ2-1, with TRBD2 matching 16 bases. V lost 3 bases to trimming and J lost 8 bases; unmatched junction nucleotides: 7. The germline gives CDR1 SGHDN, CDR2 FVKESK. This CDR3 is built from 17 residues. The CDR3 bases are TGTGCCAGCAGCCAGCGTCCGGGACTAGCGGGGGGGGATGAGCAGTTCTTC. Its translation: CASSQRPGLAGGDEQFF.

The rearrangement uses TRBV19 and TRBJ1-2; no clear D gene. Germline V lookup: CDR1 LNHDA, CDR2 SQIVND (reference sequence). The CDR3 consists of 13 residues. V gave up 3 bases and J gave up 2 bases, with 7 bases separating them. CDR3: CASSIGGNYGYTF. Here the CDR3 DNA reads TGTGCCAGTAGTATCGGCGGCAACTATGGCTACACCTTC.

The J gene is TRBJ1-4, the V gene TRBV4-2; no clear D gene. The length of the CDR3 is 17 residues. Trimming removed 1 base from V and 10 bases from J, with 22 bases in between. Per the germline V gene, CDR1 is LGHNA and CDR2 is YNFKEQ. In nucleotides, the CDR3 is TGTGCCAGCAGCCAAGTTAGCACCTCCCCTACAACCGGAAAACTGTTTTTT. This codes for CASSQVSTSPTTGKLFF.

The chain recombines TRBV6-4 with TRBJ2-1, with 13 positions matching TRBD2. CDR1 and CDR2 (germline): MRHNA, SNTAGT. The CDR3 runs to 15 residues. V gave up 3 bases and J gave up 6 bases; unmatched junction bases: 2. In DNA form, the CDR3 reads TGTGCCAGCAGTGAAAGGACTAGCGGGGGCAATGAGCAGTTCTTC. Amino acids: CASSERTSGGNEQFF.